This T cell receptor beta chain was retrieved from a study of shared clonotypes between healthy human individuals. Study-wide results and caveats: Represented genetic and exposure-history diversity was restricted by having few donors. Exclusively blood specimens were collected; tissue repertoires likely differ.

Germline V gene lookup returns CDR1 ENHRY and CDR2 SYGVKD. The CDR3 runs to 13 residues. Donors were healthy HIV-negative adults without recent acute infections or vaccinations. The investigators split CD4+ cells into a CD45RA+ naive subset and a CD45RA-negative memory subset. Comments on this clone: As yet, its antigen is unknown. The junction differs from germline at one of its ends, possibly a read error. The sample holds other DNA sequences that translate to the same CDR3.

Only in-frame clones appear in the TCRdb table, and some are missing; sequencing was by immunoSEQ multiplex PCR. The sample lists about 960,000 clones, roughly 72% occurring once. Sequenced: memory CD4+ T cells sorted from blood. Subset indicated: CD45RA-negative fraction. The J gene is TRBJ1-3, the V gene TRBV10-3; unclear D gene. The source is a young man in good health. Here the CDR3 reads CAISDPAQNTIYF. CDR3 bases: TGTGCCATCAGTGACCCGGCCCAAAACACCATATACTTT.